The 3 T cell receptor beta chains presented below share a single source sample, sequenced in a study of blood T cell repertoires in COVID-19. TCRdb's copy holds only in-frame clones and misses some; the assay was immunoSEQ multiplex PCR. Here the sample spans approximately 240,000 clones, nearly 90% being singletons. Sequenced: peripheral blood. Receptors originate from a woman aged 40 to 55 who had recovered from COVID-19.

The V call is TRBV28, the J call TRBJ2-7, with 7 bases identical to TRBD1. The CDR3 loop spans 16 amino acids. With 1 base clipped from V and 4 bases from J, the junction kept 10 bases outside the gene matches. Germline V gives CDR1 MDHEN, CDR2 SYDVKM. CDR3: CASSLSGTQGSYEQYF. In nucleotides, the CDR3 is TGTGCCAGCAGTTTATCAGGTACACAGGGGAGTTACGAGCAGTACTTC.

The chain carries TRBV13 and TRBJ2-3; D is uncertain. Per germline, CDR1 PRHDT and CDR2 FYEKMQ (reference sequence). Trimming cost V 6 bases and J 6 bases, with 10 bases left between them. This CDR3 region has 12 residues. The CDR3 nucleotides are TGTGCCAGCAGACGCTCCGCGGATACGCAGTATTTT. Protein: CASRRSADTQYF.

This clone was detected only once. V gene TRBV5-1 combines with J gene TRBJ1-3; D is possibly TRBD1 (5 bases). The germline V gene encodes CDR1 SGHRS and CDR2 YFSETQ. This CDR3 has 16 amino acids. V was cut by 4 bases and J by 0 bases, with 14 bases left in between. Written as DNA, the CDR3 is TGCGCCAGCAGCCTGGGGGGGGTCTCCTCTGGAAACACCATATATTTT. Its protein is CASSLGGVSSGNTIYF.